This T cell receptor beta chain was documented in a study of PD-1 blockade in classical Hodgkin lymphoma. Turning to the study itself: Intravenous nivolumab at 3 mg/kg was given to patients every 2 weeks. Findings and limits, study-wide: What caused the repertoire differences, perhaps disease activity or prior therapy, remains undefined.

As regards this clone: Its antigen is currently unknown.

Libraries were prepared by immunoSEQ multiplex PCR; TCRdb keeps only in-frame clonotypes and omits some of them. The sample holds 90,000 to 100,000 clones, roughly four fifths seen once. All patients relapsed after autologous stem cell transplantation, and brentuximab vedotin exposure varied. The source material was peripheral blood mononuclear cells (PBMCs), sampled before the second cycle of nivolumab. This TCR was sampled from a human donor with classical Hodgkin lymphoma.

CDR3 in amino acids: CASSLLPGDWADTQYF. DNA for the CDR3: TGCGCCAGCAGCCTCCTCCCCGGGGACTGGGCAGATACGCAGTATTTT. V usage is TRBV4-1 and J usage is TRBJ2-3; tentatively, D is TRBD2 (6 bases). Germline V gene data show CDR1 as MGHRA and CDR2 as YSYEKL. V was clipped by 4 bases and J by 4 bases, with 18 bases between them. The CDR3 is made up of 16 amino acids.